This T cell receptor (delta chain) was identified in a study of γδ T cells in repeated Plasmodium falciparum infection. Study background: Donors were malaria-exposed Malian children or age- and gender-matched Australian children. Study-wide results and limits: Malian children's Vdelta2-negative repertoires appeared more expanded and less diverse than Australians'.

Gammadelta T cells were flow-sorted from PBMC into Vgamma9/Vdelta2+ and Vdelta2-negative populations for bulk analysis. Germline V lookup: CDR1 TSWWSYY, CDR2 QGS. Trimming at V came to 2 bases and at J to 0 bases, leaving 16 bases not matched to a gene. The CDR3 has 20 residues. TCRdb repeated clone calling on the multiplex PCR reads with CATT. This sample carries roughly 90,000 delta-chain clones, 1.4% to 1.5% of them seen once, and the ten largest clones take over 8%. With regard to this clone: The antigen is not known.

The sequence was collected from a pool of human donors (malaria-infected and uninfected, not separated). Source material: gamma-delta T cells from blood. V usage is TRDV1 and J usage is TRDJ1; 9 bases are shared with TRDD3. Matching the DNA to germline supplied the J gene, which TCRdb does not give. CDR3 amino acids: CALGEVAYWGTWGYTDKLIF. The CDR3, as DNA: TGTGCTCTTGGGGAAGTGGCGTACTGGGGGACTTGGGGGTACACCGATAAACTCATCTTT.